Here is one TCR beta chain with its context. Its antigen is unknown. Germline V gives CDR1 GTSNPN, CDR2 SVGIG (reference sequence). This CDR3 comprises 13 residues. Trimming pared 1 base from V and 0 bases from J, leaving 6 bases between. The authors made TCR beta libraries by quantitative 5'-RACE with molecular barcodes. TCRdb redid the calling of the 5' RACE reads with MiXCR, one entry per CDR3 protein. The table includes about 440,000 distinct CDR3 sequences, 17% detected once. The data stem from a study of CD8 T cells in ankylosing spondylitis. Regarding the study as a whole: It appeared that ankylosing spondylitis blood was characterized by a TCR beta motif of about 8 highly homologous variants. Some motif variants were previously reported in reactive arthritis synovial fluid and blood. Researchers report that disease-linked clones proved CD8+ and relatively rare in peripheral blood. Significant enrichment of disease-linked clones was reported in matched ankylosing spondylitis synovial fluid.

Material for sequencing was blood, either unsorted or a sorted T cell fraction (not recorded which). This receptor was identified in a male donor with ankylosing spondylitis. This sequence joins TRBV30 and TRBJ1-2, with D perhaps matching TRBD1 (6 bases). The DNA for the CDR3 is TGTGCCTGGAGTGGGGACACTAACTATGGCTACACCTTC. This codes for CAWSGDTNYGYTF.